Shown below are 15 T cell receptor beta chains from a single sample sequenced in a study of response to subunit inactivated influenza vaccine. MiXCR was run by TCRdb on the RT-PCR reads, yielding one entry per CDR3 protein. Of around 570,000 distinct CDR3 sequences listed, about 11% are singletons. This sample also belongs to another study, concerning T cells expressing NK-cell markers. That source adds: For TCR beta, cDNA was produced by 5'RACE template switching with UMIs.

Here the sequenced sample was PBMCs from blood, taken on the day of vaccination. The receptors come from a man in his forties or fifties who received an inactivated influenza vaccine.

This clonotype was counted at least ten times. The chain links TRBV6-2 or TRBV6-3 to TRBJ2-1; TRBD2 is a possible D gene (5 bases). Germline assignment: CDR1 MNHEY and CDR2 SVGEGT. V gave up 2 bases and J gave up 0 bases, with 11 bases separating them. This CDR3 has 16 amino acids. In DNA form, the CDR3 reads TGTGCCAGCAGTTACGTGCTGGGGAGCTCCTACAATGAGCAGTTCTTC. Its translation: CASSYVLGSSYNEQFF.

The CDR3 coding sequence is TGCAGTGCTTTAGGGACTAGCGGGATCCTAGCTAATATTTACGAGCAGTACTTC. It codes for CSALGTSGILANIYEQYF. V is TRBV20-1 and J is TRBJ2-7; 13 bases line up with TRBD2. CDR1 is DFQATT and CDR2 is SNEGSKA in the germline V gene (reference sequence). The CDR3 length is 18 residues. J lost 4 bases, V lost 5 bases, and 17 bases had no gene match.

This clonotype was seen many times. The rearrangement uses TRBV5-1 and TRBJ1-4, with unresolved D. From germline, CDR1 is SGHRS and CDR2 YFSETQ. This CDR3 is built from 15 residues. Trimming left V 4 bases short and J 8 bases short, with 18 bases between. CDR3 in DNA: TGCGCCAGCAGCCCAACGAGGAGGAGCGGAGAAAAACTGTTTTTT. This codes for CASSPTRRSGEKLFF. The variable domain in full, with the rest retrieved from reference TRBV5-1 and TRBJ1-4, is KAGVTQTPRYLIKTRGQQVTLSCSPISGHRSVSWYQQTPGQGLQFLFEYFSETQRNKGNFPGRFSGRQFSNSRSEMNVSTLELGDSALYLCASSPTRRSGEKLFFGSGTQLSVL.

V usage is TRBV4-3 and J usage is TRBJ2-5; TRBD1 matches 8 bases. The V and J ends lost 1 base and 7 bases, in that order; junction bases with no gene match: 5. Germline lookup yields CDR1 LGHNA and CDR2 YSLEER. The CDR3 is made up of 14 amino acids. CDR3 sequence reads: CASSQVGQGATQYF. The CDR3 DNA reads TGCGCCAGCAGCCAAGTAGGACAGGGCGCGACCCAGTACTTC.

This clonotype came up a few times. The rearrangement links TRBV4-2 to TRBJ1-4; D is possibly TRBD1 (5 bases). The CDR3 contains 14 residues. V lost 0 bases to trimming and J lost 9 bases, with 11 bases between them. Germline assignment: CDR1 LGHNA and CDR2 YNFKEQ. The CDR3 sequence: CASSQDFREKKLFF. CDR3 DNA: TGTGCCAGCAGCCAAGATTTCAGGGAGAAAAAACTGTTTTTT.

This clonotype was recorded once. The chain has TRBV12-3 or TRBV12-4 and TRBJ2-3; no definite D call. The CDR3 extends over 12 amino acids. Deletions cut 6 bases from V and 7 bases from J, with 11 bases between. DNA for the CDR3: TGTGCCAGCAGATCGGATAAAAATACGCAGTATTTT. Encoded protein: CASRSDKNTQYF.

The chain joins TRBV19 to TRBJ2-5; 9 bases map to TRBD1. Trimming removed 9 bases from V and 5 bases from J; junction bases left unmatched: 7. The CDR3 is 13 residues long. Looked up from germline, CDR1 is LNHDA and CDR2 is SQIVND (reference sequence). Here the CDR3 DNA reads TGTGCCAGCGGACAGGGGTATAGGGAGACCCAGTACTTC. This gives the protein CASGQGYRETQYF.

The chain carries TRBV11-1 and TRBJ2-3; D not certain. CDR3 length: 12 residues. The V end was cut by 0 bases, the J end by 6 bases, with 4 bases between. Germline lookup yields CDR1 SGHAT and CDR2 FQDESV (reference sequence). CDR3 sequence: CASSLACDTQYF. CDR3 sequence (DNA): TGTGCCAGCAGCTTAGCTTGCGATACGCAGTATTTT. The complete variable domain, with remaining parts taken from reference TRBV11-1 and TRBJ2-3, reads EAEVAQSPRYKITEKSQAVAFWCDPISGHATLYWYRQILGQGPELLVQFQDESVVDDSQLPKDRFSAERLKGVDSTLKIQPAELGDSAMYLCASSLACDTQYFGPGTRLTVL.

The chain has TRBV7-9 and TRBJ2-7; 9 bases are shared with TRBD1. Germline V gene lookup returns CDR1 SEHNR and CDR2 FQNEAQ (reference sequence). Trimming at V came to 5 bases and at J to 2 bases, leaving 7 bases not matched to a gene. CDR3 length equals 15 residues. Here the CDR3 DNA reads TGTGCCAGCAGCCAACTACAGGGGGCTCCCTACGAGCAGTACTTC. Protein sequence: CASSQLQGAPYEQYF. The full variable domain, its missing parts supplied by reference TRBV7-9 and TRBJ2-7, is DTGVSQNPRHKITKRGQNVTFRCDPISEHNRLYWYRQTLGQGPEFLTYFQNEAQLEKSRLLSDRFSAERPKGSFSTLEIQRTEQGDSAMYLCASSQLQGAPYEQYFGPGTRLTVT.

The CDR3 here is CASSPPGRTSKVETQYF. The CDR3 DNA sequence: TGTGCCAGCTCACCACCGGGACGGACCAGTAAAGTAGAGACCCAGTACTTC. The chain recombines TRBV18 with TRBJ2-5; the D call may be TRBD1 or TRBD2 (5 bases each). Germline V lookup: CDR1 KGHSH, CDR2 LQKENI. This CDR3 is built from 17 residues. Trimming shortened V by 0 bases and J by 4 bases, and 18 bases separated the two germline ends.

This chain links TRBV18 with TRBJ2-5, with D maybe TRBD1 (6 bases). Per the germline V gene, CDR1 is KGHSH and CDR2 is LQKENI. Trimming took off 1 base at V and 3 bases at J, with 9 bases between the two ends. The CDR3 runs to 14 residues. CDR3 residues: CASSPLEGEETQYF. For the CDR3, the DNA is TGTGCCAGCTCACCACTCGAGGGGGAAGAGACCCAGTACTTC.

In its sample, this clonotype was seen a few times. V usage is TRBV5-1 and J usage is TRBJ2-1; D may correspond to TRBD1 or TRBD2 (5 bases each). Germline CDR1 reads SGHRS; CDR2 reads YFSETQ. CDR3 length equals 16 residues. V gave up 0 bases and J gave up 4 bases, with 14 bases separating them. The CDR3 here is CASSLAGALSYNEQFF. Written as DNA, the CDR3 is TGCGCCAGCAGCTTGGCCGGGGCTCTTTCGTACAATGAGCAGTTCTTC.

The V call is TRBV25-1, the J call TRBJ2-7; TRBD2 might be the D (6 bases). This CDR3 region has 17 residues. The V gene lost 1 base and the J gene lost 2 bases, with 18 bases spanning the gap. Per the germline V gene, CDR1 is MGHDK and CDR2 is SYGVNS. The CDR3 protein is CASSEFAPRGVTYEQYF. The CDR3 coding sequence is TGTGCCAGCAGTGAATTTGCCCCCCGCGGGGTCACCTACGAGCAGTACTTC.

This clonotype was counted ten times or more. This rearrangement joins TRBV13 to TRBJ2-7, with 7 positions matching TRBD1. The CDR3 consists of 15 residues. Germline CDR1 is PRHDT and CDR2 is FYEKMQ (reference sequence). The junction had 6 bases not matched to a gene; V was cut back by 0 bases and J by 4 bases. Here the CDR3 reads CASSLGDRVSYEQYF. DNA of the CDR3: TGTGCCAGCAGCTTAGGTGACAGGGTCTCATACGAGCAGTACTTC.

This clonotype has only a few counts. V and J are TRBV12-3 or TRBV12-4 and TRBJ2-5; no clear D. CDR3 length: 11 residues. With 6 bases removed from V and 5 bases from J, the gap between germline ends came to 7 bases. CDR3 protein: CASSASETQYF. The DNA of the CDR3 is TGTGCCAGCAGCGCCAGTGAGACCCAGTACTTC.